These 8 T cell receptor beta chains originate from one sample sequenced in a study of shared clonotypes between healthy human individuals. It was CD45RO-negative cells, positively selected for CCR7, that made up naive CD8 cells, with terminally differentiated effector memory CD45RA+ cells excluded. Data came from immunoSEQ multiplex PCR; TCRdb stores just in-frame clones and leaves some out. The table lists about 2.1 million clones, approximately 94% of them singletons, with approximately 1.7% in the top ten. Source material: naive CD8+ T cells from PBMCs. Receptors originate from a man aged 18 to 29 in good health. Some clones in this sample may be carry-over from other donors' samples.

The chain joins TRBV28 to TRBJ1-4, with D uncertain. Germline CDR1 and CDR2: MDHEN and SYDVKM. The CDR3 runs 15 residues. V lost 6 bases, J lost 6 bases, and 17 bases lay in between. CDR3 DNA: TGTGCCAGCAGCCCCAGGTCCCAGTTTTATGAAAAACTGTTTTTT. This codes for CASSPRSQFYEKLFF.

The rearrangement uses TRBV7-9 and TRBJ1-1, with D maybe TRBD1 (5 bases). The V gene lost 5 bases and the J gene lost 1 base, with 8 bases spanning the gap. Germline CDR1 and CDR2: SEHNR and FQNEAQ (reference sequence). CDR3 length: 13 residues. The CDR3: CASSEGRNTEAFF. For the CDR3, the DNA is TGTGCCAGCAGCGAGGGGAGGAACACTGAAGCTTTCTTT.

The CDR3 region has the DNA TGTGCCAGCAGTGCAGCTCCGAGACAGGGGGTCAACGAGCAGTACTTC. Translated: CASSAAPRQGVNEQYF. The rearrangement uses TRBV6-1 and TRBJ2-7; 9 bases match TRBD1. J lost 5 bases, V lost 4 bases, and 12 bases had no gene match. The CDR3 consists of 16 residues. Germline V gene sequence: CDR1 MNHNS, CDR2 SASEGT.

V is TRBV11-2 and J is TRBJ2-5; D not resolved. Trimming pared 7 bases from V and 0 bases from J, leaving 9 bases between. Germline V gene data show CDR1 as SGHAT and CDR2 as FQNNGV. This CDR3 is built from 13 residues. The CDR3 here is CASNQPYQETQYF. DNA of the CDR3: TGTGCCAGCAACCAACCGTACCAAGAGACCCAGTACTTC.

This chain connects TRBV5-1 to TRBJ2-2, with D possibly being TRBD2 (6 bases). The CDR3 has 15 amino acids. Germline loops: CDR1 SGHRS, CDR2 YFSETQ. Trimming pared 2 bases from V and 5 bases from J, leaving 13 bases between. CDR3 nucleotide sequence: TGCGCCAGCAGCTTCGAAATTGGGGGGACCGGGGAGCTGTTTTTT. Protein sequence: CASSFEIGGTGELFF.

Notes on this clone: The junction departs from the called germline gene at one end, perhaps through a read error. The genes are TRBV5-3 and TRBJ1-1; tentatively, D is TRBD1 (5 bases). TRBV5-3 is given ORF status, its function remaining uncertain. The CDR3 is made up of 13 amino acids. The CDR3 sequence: CASSLDGATEAFF. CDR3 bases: TGTGCCAGCAGCTTGGATGGGGCCACTGAAGCTTTCTTT.

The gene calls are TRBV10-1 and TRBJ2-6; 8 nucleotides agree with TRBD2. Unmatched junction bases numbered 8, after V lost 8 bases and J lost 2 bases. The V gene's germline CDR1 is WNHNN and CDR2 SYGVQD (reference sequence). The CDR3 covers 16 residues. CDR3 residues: CASRRGGAPGANVLTF. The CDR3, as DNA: TGCGCCAGCCGCCGGGGGGGTGCCCCTGGGGCCAACGTCCTGACTTTC.

The CDR3 nucleotides are TGTGCCACCAGCAGACAAGGGGATCTAACAGATACGCAGTATTTT. Amino acid sequence: CATSRQGDLTDTQYF. The genes are TRBV15 and TRBJ2-3; D is perhaps TRBD1 (5 bases). CDR1 is LNHNV, CDR2 YYDKDF, per germline (reference sequence). There are 15 residues in the CDR3. V lost 2 bases, J lost 3 bases, and 12 bases lay in between.